Below are 4 T cell receptor beta chains sequenced from a single sample in a study of beta chain features in type 1 diabetes. General study findings and limits: A moderate, significant TCRB CDR3 shortening appeared in type 1 diabetes across four CD4+ subsets.

Antigen specificity for these receptors is unknown. Investigators reverse transcribed all isolated RNA, so they sequenced expressed TCRB transcripts. Only in-frame clones appear in the TCRdb table, and some are missing; sequencing was by immunoSEQ multiplex PCR. The data contain 300,000 to 450,000 clones, around 9.6% of them singletons. Sequencing was performed on central memory CD4+ T cells from blood. The receptors come from a man between 25 and 39 years old with type 1 diabetes.

There are a few counts of this clone. V usage is TRBV9 and J usage is TRBJ2-5, with 8 bases matching TRBD2. This CDR3 spans 16 amino acids. V lost 0 bases to trimming and J lost 1 base; unmatched junction nucleotides: 5. Germline V gene data show CDR1 as SGDLS and CDR2 as YYNGEE. CDR3 DNA: TGTGCCAGCAGCGTAGCTACAGGACTAGCCCAAGAGACCCAGTACTTC. Its protein is CASSVATGLAQETQYF.

The chain has TRBV28 and TRBJ1-5; perhaps TRBD1 as D (5 bases). There are 17 residues in the CDR3. Germline CDR1 MDHEN, CDR2 SYDVKM. Trimming shortened V by 2 bases and J by 3 bases, and 17 bases separated the two germline ends. The DNA for the CDR3 is TGTGCCAGCAGTTTAGGGGGTATGGGATGGGACAATCAGCCCCAGCATTTT. Amino acids: CASSLGGMGWDNQPQHF.

The sample holds a few counts of this clone. V usage is TRBV5-4 and J usage is TRBJ1-1; D uncertain. V was trimmed by 0 bases and J by 2 bases, leaving 5 bases between them. Germline V gene lookup returns CDR1 SGHNT and CDR2 YYREEE (reference sequence). The CDR3 is 13 amino acids. The CDR3 sequence is CASSLATNTEAFF. CDR3 DNA: TGTGCCAGCAGCTTGGCAACTAACACTGAAGCTTTCTTT.

This chain links TRBV28 with TRBJ1-2; the D gene is possibly TRBD1 (5 bases). CDR1 and CDR2 from the germline V gene are MDHEN and SYDVKM. Trimming removed 4 bases at V and 4 bases at J, with 10 bases between. The CDR3 is made up of 13 amino acids. CDR3 nucleotide sequence: TGTGCCAGCAGTTCCGGGACGGTCTATGGCTACACCTTC. It codes for CASSSGTVYGYTF.